This T cell receptor beta chain was recovered during a study of chemoradiotherapy in HPV16-positive cancers. Here immunoSEQ multiplex PCR was the method, and the copy in TCRdb shows in-frame clones only, minus some. The data hold roughly 29,000 clones, with roughly nine tenths observed a single time. Repertoires were sampled repeatedly during chemoradiotherapy. The origin of this receptor is a human donor with HPV-associated anogenital cancer. The sample here was blood, taken from a patient who underwent chemoradiotherapy.

The CDR3 reads CASSYTGGQETQYF. The CDR3 DNA reads TGTGCCAGCAGCTACACAGGGGGGCAAGAGACCCAGTACTTC. This chain uses TRBV7-3 with TRBJ2-5; 8 positions agree with TRBD1. With V trimmed by 4 bases and J by 2 bases, 3 bases remained unmatched. The CDR3 is made up of 14 amino acids. CDR1 SGHTA and CDR2 FQGTGA come from the germline V gene.